This TCR beta chain is from a study of radiotherapy plus CTLA-4 blockade in lung cancer. Study background: Objective responses were observed in more than 15% of patients, and disease control was achieved by about 30%.

This CDR3 has 17 amino acids. Trimming left V 3 bases short and J 0 bases short, with 15 bases between. The germline gives CDR1 ENHRY, CDR2 SYGVKD. Measured with immunoSEQ multiplex PCR; TCRdb has only the in-frame clones, and not every one. The sample has roughly 45,000 clones, 50% to 70% seen once. General study results and limits: Peripheral blood showed expansion of tumor-derived TCR clones after radiotherapy and ipilimumab.

This clone has more than one count but fewer than ten. Its antigen is not identified. Patients had chemo-refractory metastatic non-small-cell lung cancer and received focal radiation plus CTLA-4 blockade that used ipilimumab. The material sequenced was peripheral blood, taken from a patient treated with radiotherapy plus ipilimumab. This sequence was found in a human donor with non-small cell lung cancer who had a partial response to radiotherapy plus ipilimumab. J is TRBJ1-3 and V is TRBV10-3, with D maybe TRBD1 (5 bases). The CDR3 reads CAISEGRGKGSGNTIYF. The CDR3 DNA reads as TGTGCCATCAGTGAAGGGAGGGGAAAGGGCTCTGGAAACACCATATATTTT.